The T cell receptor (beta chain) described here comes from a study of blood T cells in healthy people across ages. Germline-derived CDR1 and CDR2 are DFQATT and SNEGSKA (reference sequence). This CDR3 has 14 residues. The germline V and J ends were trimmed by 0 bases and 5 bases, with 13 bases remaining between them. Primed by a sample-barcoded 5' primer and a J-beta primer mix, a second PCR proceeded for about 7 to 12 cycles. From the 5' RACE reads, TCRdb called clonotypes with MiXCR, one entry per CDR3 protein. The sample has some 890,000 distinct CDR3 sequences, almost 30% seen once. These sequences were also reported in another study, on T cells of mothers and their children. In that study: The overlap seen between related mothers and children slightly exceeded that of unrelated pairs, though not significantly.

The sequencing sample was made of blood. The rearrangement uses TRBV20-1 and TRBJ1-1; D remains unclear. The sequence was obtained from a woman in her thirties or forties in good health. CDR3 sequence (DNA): TGCAGTGCTAGAGATAACCGGGGTTGGACTGAAGCTTTCTTT. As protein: CSARDNRGWTEAFF.